This entry is about one TCR beta chain. Its specificity is not known. The sample belongs to a study of CXCR3-negative and CXCR3-positive naive CD8 T cells. Study-wide results and limits: When CXCR3-positive naive cells were set against CXCR3-negative naive cells, the former had more hydrophobic TRB CDR3s.

CD45RO-CCR7+CD27+CD95- expression identified naive CD8+ T cells. With UMI labels, 5' RACE was used to prepare the TRB cDNA libraries. TCRdb reprocessed the 5' RACE reads and stores each CDR3 protein as one record, lacking DNA. The repertoire table contains over 100,000 distinct CDR3 sequences. Germline values: CDR1 SGHTA, CDR2 FQGTGA. The CDR3 totals 12 residues. The rearrangement links TRBV7-3 to TRBJ2-1; TCRdb gives TRBD2 as the D gene, but with no DNA this cannot be confirmed. The sequence was collected from a human donor in good health. Some clones in this sample may be carry-over from other donors' samples. Specimen: naive CXCR3+ CD8+ T cells from blood. The subset denotes: CD45RO-CCR7+CD27+CD95- naive CD8+ T cells expressing CXCR3 (TNR3+). The CDR3: CASSSDLNEQFF.